This TCR beta chain was documented in a study of cytomegalovirus exposure and HLA in healthy donors. Notes on this clone: Its antigen is not identified.

Whole-study findings and limits: As a later analysis showed, a missense DCLRE1C variant was linked to trimming of TCR beta V- and J-genes.

PCR was performed using 60 Vbeta and 13 Jbeta primers. The method was immunoSEQ multiplex PCR; TCRdb's version includes in-frame clones alone and lacks a portion of them. This table holds tens of thousands of clones. Sampled while nominally healthy, donors likely had unrecorded immune exposures. The receptor comes from a female donor in good health and CMV-seronegative. What was sequenced was PBMCs.

The CDR3: CASSVVGENTEAFF. CDR3 sequence (DNA): TGTGCCAGCAGCGTAGTTGGAGAGAACACTGAAGCTTTCTTT. The chain recombines TRBV9 with TRBJ1-1; D is undetermined. The germline V gene encodes CDR1 SGDLS and CDR2 YYNGEE. CDR3 length equals 14 residues. V lost 0 bases, J lost 1 base, and 7 bases lay in between.